The next 10 T cell receptor beta chains were all read from a single sample in a study of blood T cells in healthy people across ages. The authors ran a second PCR of roughly 6 to 12 cycles using a sample-barcoded 5' primer and a J-beta primer mix. TCRdb recomputed calls from the 5' RACE reads with MiXCR, one row per CDR3 protein. The repertoire holds roughly 560,000 distinct CDR3 sequences, with around 24% as singletons. These data were also filed under a second study, of T cells of mothers and their children.

The specimen sequenced was blood. These receptors all come from a boy aged 10-17 years in good health.

The rearrangement joins TRBV7-2 to TRBJ2-4; TRBD1 or TRBD2 may be the D gene (5 bases each). V lost 2 bases, J lost 0 bases, and 14 bases lay in between. The CDR3 totals 17 residues. Germline CDR1 SGHTA, CDR2 FQGNSA. The CDR3 sequence is CASSLSEGTIAKNIQYF. The CDR3, as DNA: TGTGCCAGCAGCTTATCAGAGGGGACCATAGCCAAAAACATTCAGTACTTC.

A few counts support this clonotype. The J gene is TRBJ2-4, the V gene TRBV3-1; TRBD1 is a possible D gene (6 bases). The CDR3 is 13 amino acids. V was shortened by 1 base and J by 15 bases, with 16 bases between the two germline ends. Germline V gene lookup returns CDR1 LGHDT and CDR2 YNNKEL (reference sequence). DNA of the CDR3: TGTGCCAGCAGCCAAGGAAGGATTGCAGGGGTGTACTTC. This gives the protein CASSQGRIAGVYF.

J is TRBJ2-7 and V is TRBV12-3 or TRBV12-4, with a possible D match to TRBD2 (5 bases). The V end was cut by 6 bases, the J end by 0 bases, with 12 bases between. The CDR3 runs 14 residues. For the CDR3, the DNA is TGTGCCAGCAGACTAGAACCTTTCTCCTACGAGCAGTACTTC. Its translation is CASRLEPFSYEQYF.

This clonotype appeared once. The chain carries TRBV7-2 and TRBJ1-2; TRBD1 matches 9 bases. The V gene's germline CDR1 is SGHTA and CDR2 FQGNSA. Germline trimming cut 5 bases from V and 8 bases from J; bases unmatched to any gene: 12. The CDR3 extends over 15 amino acids. The CDR3, as DNA: TGTGCCAGCAGCCCCTCTTGGGGGACAGGGACCGGCTACACCTTC. It encodes CASSPSWGTGTGYTF.

In its sample, this clonotype was seen many times. The rearrangement joins TRBV2 to TRBJ2-5; 7 positions agree with TRBD2. The end of the DNA fits TRBJ2-1 better, so the J call may be wrong. Germline V lookup: CDR1 SNHLY, CDR2 FYNNEI. The CDR3 is 14 amino acids. The CDR3, as DNA: TGTGCCAGCAGTGAGCTGTCTAGCGGCAATGAGCAGTTCTTC. This encodes CASSELSSGNEQFF.

This sequence joins TRBV7-9 and TRBJ1-4; 7 bases fit TRBD1. Trimming at V came to 3 bases and at J to 5 bases, leaving 6 bases not matched to a gene. The CDR3 sequence is 15 residues long. Germline V gene data show CDR1 as SEHNR and CDR2 as FQNEAQ (reference sequence). CDR3 region: CASSFPGQRNEKLFF. Written as DNA, the CDR3 is TGTGCCAGCAGCTTCCCGGGACAGCGGAATGAAAAACTGTTTTTT.

This clonotype was seen a few times. The rearrangement joins TRBV15 to TRBJ2-5; TRBD2 is a possible D gene (5 bases). The end of the DNA aligns better with TRBJ2-1, so the J call may be wrong. Per the germline V gene, CDR1 is LNHNV and CDR2 is YYDKDF (reference sequence). The CDR3 totals 16 residues. The CDR3 protein is CATSRDLVRGSNEQFF. Here the CDR3 DNA reads TGTGCCACCAGCAGAGATCTAGTGCGAGGGTCCAATGAGCAGTTCTTC.

About this clonotype: One end of the junction does not line up with germline, which may come from a read error. The chain recombines TRBV2 with TRBJ1-6; possible D gene TRBD1, 5 bases. The CDR3 is made up of 15 amino acids. CDR1 and CDR2 (germline): SNHLY, FYNNEI. The CDR3 loop reads CVSSELGQGDSPLHF. CDR3 nucleotides: TGTGTCAGCAGTGAGTTGGGGCAGGGCGACTCACCCCTCCACTTT. The entire variable domain, with the rest obtained from reference TRBV2 and TRBJ1-6, is as follows: EPEVTQTPSHQVTQMGQEVILRCVPISNHLYFYWYRQILGQKVEFLVSFYNNEISEKSEIFDDQFSVERPDGSNFTLKIRSTKLEDSAMYFCVSSELGQGDSPLHFGNGTRLTVT.

This clonotype was picked up many times. This rearrangement joins TRBV7-9 to TRBJ2-1, with D uncertain. The CDR3 loop spans 12 amino acids. The V gene's germline CDR1 is SEHNR and CDR2 FQNEAQ (reference sequence). The V end lost 6 bases, the J end lost 6 bases, and 9 bases lay between the germline ends. The CDR3 protein is CASSSGFNEQFF. CDR3 nucleotides: TGTGCCAGCAGTTCCGGGTTCAATGAGCAGTTCTTC.

Only a few counts were recorded for this clonotype. V and J are TRBV6-6 and TRBJ1-2; D not resolved. Trimming took off 6 bases at V and 8 bases at J, with 7 bases between the two ends. The CDR3 covers 10 residues. Germline lookup yields CDR1 MNHNY and CDR2 SVGAGI (reference sequence). The CDR3, as DNA: TGTGCCAGCAGGGACCTCGGCTACACCTTC. This sequence encodes CASRDLGYTF.